A selection of T cell receptor beta chains follows, all from one sample in a study of T cells in Graves' hyperthyroidism and ophthalmopathy. Each CDR3 protein gets one entry after TCRdb re-called the multiplex PCR reads with MiXCR. Here the sample spans about 290,000 distinct CDR3 sequences, around a fifth being singletons. Sequencing was performed on blood. These receptors originate from a middle-aged man with Graves' ophthalmopathy. Both conserved end residues are part of each CDR3. A D gene is named only where the DNA matches it firmly. Clone size is stated in some rows and not others, as once, few, many or a class when expanded.

TRBJ2-3 TRBD2 NA TRBV12-3/TRBV12-4 TGTGCCAGCAGTTTAGGTAGCGGGGGGCGAGATACGCAGTATTTT CASSLGSGGRDTQYF
TRBJ2-2 TRBD2 many TRBV12-3/TRBV12-4 TGTGCCAGCAGTTTAGGCGGGAGAGGAACCGGGGAGCTGTTTTTT CASSLGGRGTGELFF
TRBJ2-1 NA few TRBV12-3/TRBV12-4 TGTGCCAGCAGTCTCGTGGATAAAGAGCTGTTCTTC CASSLVDKELFF
TRBJ2-7 NA NA TRBV19 TGTGCCAGTAGTATGAGTGGGACCGGGCGCGTGCACCAGTACGAGCAGTACTTC CASSMSGTGRVHQYEQYF
TRBJ2-7 TRBD2 NA TRBV2 TGTGCCAGCAGTGAAGGGACTAGCGGGCGAGAGAAGTACTTC CASSEGTSGREKYF
TRBJ1-1 NA once TRBV2 TGTGCCAGCAGTGTATTTCAGGGGTTGAACACTGAAGCTTTCTTT CASSVFQGLNTEAFF
TRBJ1-2 NA NA TRBV14 TGTGCCAGCAGCCAATCAAGTCCATATGGCTACACCTTC CASSQSSPYGYTF
TRBJ2-3 NA many TRBV18 TGTGCCAGCTCACCTCCTAGCCGCCCAGATACGCAGTATTTT CASSPPSRPDTQYF
TRBJ2-5 NA few TRBV11-2 TGTGCCAGCACCTTCAAGGGTAGGCAAGAGACCCAGTACTTC CASTFKGRQETQYF
TRBJ2-1 TRBD2 NA TRBV30 TGTGCCTGGAGTGTAGGACTAGCGGGCGGAGGCGAGTTCTTC CAWSVGLAGGGEFF
TRBJ1-4 NA once TRBV7-2 TGTGCCAGCAGCTCAACAGGGTCCACTAATGAAAAACTGTCTTTT CASSSTGSTNEKLSF
TRBJ2-7 TRBD1 NA TRBV20-1 TGCAGTGCCCTCCCCGGGACAGGTTACTACGAGCAGTACTTC CSALPGTGYYEQYF
TRBJ2-7 TRBD2 many TRBV28 TGTGCCAGCAGTCCGGCGCTAGCGGGAGCCTACGAGCAGTACTTC CASSPALAGAYEQYF
TRBJ1-5 NA many TRBV28 TGTGCCAGCACTTCCCCGGGTCACAATCAGCCCCAGCATTTT CASTSPGHNQPQHF
TRBJ2-7 TRBD2 few TRBV5-1 TGCGCCAGCAGCCTTCTAACTAGCGGGCAAGTATACGAGCAGTACTTC CASSLLTSGQVYEQYF
TRBJ2-5 NA many TRBV5-6 TGTGCCAGCAGCTTAAGGAGTGGGGAGACCCAGTACTTC CASSLRSGETQYF
TRBJ2-7 NA many TRBV15 TGTGCCACCAGCTTAGGAAGGGGTGGTCATGGTGACGAGCAGTACTTC CATSLGRGGHGDEQYF
TRBJ1-5 NA few TRBV20-1 TGCAGTGCTGGGCGGGACCGAAATCAGCCCCAGCATTTT CSAGRDRNQPQHF
TRBJ2-7 TRBD1 many TRBV20-1 TGCAGTGCTACGACTGGACAGGTCCGGACCTACGAGCAGTACTTC CSATTGQVRTYEQYF
TRBJ2-7 NA many TRBV20-1 TGCAGTGCTGCCCCCGGGGCTCCCTACGAGCAGTACTTC CSAAPGAPYEQYF
TRBJ2-3 NA few TRBV20-1 TGCAGTGCCCCTAGCGGGACAGGGGCTTTCACGACGCAGTATTTT CSAPSGTGAFTTQYF
TRBJ2-3 TRBD2 many TRBV5-1 TGCGCCAGCAGCCGGAATAGCGGGAGTTCAGATACGCAGTATTTT CASSRNSGSSDTQYF
TRBJ2-2 NA NA TRBV30 TGTGCCAGTAGTATAATAGTGGTCGGAAACACCGGGGAGCTGTTTTTT CASSIIVVGNTGELFF
TRBJ2-2 NA few TRBV7-7 TGTGCTAGCAGCTACCGGGCGGGCACCGGGGAGCTGTTTTTT CASSYRAGTGELFF
TRBJ2-1 TRBD2 NA TRBV28 TGTGCCAGCAGTTCCCCGACTAGCGGGAGTGGAAATGAGCAGTTCTTC CASSSPTSGSGNEQFF
TRBJ2-1 NA NA TRBV24-1 TGTGCCACCAGTGATTTCGCTAGTCACAGGGACAATGAGCAGTTCTTC CATSDFASHRDNEQFF
TRBJ2-5 NA few TRBV5-1 TGCGCCAGCAGCTTGGAAGTGGAGACCCAGTACTTC CASSLEVETQYF
TRBJ2-3 TRBD2 few TRBV28 TGTGCCAGCAGGGGAGCGGGAGGTGATACGCAGTATTTT CASRGAGGDTQYF
TRBJ2-4 TRBD2 NA TRBV6-1 TGTGCCAGCAGTGATGGCGGGGGACGGCGAGCCAAAAACATTCAGTACTTC CASSDGGGRRAKNIQYF
TRBJ1-1 NA NA TRBV5-6 TGTGCCAGCAGCTTGGGTGTACAGGGGAACACTGAAGCTTTCTTT CASSLGVQGNTEAFF
TRBJ2-2 NA NA TRBV19 TGTGCCAGTACCAATCTCAGGGCCACCGGGGAGCTGTTTTTT CASTNLRATGELFF
TRBJ2-7 NA NA TRBV11-3 TGTGCCAGCAGCGTACAGTCCGTCGGGGACTACGAGCAGTACTTC CASSVQSVGDYEQYF